Listed here are 23 T cell receptor beta chains from one sample, sequenced in a study of long-term antiretroviral therapy in people with HIV. Survey-level immunoSEQ v3.0 assays were run. Method: immunoSEQ multiplex PCR; TCRdb's copy keeps in-frame clones and lacks some. The sample lists about 28,000 clones; about 90% were seen once. The starting material was unsorted PBMCs, obtained 1.8 years after starting antiretroviral therapy. All receptors derive from a woman aged 18-29 years with HIV.

The J gene is TRBJ1-1, the V gene TRBV27; possible D gene TRBD1, 6 bases. Looked up from germline, CDR1 is MNHEY and CDR2 is SMNVEV (reference sequence). This CDR3 contains 13 residues. V lost 8 bases and J lost 1, with 11 bases in between. CDR3 amino acids: CASVPQGNTEAFF. For the CDR3, the DNA is TGTGCCAGCGTCCCACAGGGGAACACTGAAGCTTTCTTT.

This clone was recorded only once. The V and J genes are TRBV5-1 and TRBJ2-5; D is possibly TRBD1 (5 bases). Between the trimmed V and J ends, which lost 6 bases and 5 bases, there was a span of 17 bases. Germline V gene lookup returns CDR1 SGHRS and CDR2 YFSETQ. The CDR3 is made up of 14 amino acids. As DNA, the CDR3 is TGCGCCAGCACTATGGGGCGGCGGAGCGAGACCCAGTACTTC. It yields the protein CASTMGRRSETQYF.

This chain uses TRBV6-1 with TRBJ1-5; unclear D gene. The CDR3 runs 18 residues. CDR1 is MNHNS and CDR2 is SASEGT in the germline V gene. V was cut by 3 bases and J by 4 bases, with 22 bases left in between. The CDR3, as DNA: TGTGCCAGCAGTGACCATCCCGTGCGGAGCGCCCCGAATCAGCCCCAGCATTTT. Protein product: CASSDHPVRSAPNQPQHF.

V is TRBV27 and J is TRBJ2-7, with 9 positions matching TRBD2. The CDR3 has 14 residues. Germline values: CDR1 MNHEY, CDR2 SMNVEV (reference sequence). Trimming at V came to 6 bases and at J to 3 bases, leaving 6 bases not matched to a gene. CDR3 residues: CASSAGLAIYEQYF. The DNA of the CDR3 is TGTGCCAGCAGCGCCGGACTAGCGATCTACGAGCAGTACTTC.

V and J are TRBV9 and TRBJ2-3; the D gene is possibly TRBD2 (5 bases). This CDR3 spans 14 amino acids. The ends were cut back, 7 bases at V and 0 bases at J, with 12 bases in the middle. Germline V CDR1 and CDR2: SGDLS, YYNGEE. DNA of the CDR3: TGTGCCAGCGCGGGCTCGGGAAGCACAGATACGCAGTATTTT. As protein: CASAGSGSTDTQYF.

The chain joins TRBV11-2 to TRBJ1-1; maybe TRBD1 (6 bases). This CDR3 region has 15 residues. The V gene's germline CDR1 is SGHAT and CDR2 FQNNGV. Trimming removed 3 bases from V and 3 bases from J, with 14 bases in between. The CDR3 sequence is CASSLGGGRYTEAFF. CDR3 sequence (DNA): TGTGCCAGCAGCTTGGGAGGGGGAAGGTACACTGAAGCTTTCTTT.

The chain employs TRBV4-1 and TRBJ2-7; 9 bases match TRBD1. The CDR3 spans 15 residues. In germline, CDR1 is MGHRA, CDR2 YSYEKL. Germline trimming cut 1 base from V and 2 bases from J; bases unmatched to any gene: 3. For the CDR3, the DNA is TGCGCCAGCAGCCAAGCAGGGACAGGGCCCTACGAGCAGTACTTC. Protein product: CASSQAGTGPYEQYF.

The chain uses TRBV20-1 and TRBJ1-5; the D is unclear. V was trimmed by 6 bases and J by 3 bases, leaving 3 bases between them. CDR1 and CDR2 (germline): DFQATT, SNEGSKA (reference sequence). The CDR3 extends over 10 amino acids. The CDR3 nucleotides are TGCAGTGCCCTCAATCAGCCCCAGCATTTT. It yields the protein CSALNQPQHF.

The chain uses TRBV7-6 and TRBJ2-1; D gene uncertain. The germline V gene encodes CDR1 SGHVS and CDR2 FNYEAQ. With 3 bases removed from V and 0 bases from J, the gap between germline ends came to 15 bases. CDR3 length: 17 amino acids. The CDR3, as DNA: TGTGCCAGCAGCTTGGTTTTTCCGCAAAGCTCCTACAATGAGCAGTTCTTC. Protein sequence: CASSLVFPQSSYNEQFF.

The chain joins TRBV28 to TRBJ2-2; D is perhaps TRBD1 or TRBD2 (5 bases each). Trimming shortened V by 6 bases and J by 0 bases, and 17 bases separated the two germline ends. The CDR3 sequence is 17 residues long. Germline V gene lookup returns CDR1 MDHEN and CDR2 SYDVKM. DNA for the CDR3: TGTGCCAGCAGACCCCAAGCCGGGACGGCGAACACCGGGGAGCTGTTTTTT. It codes for CASRPQAGTANTGELFF.

This clone was observed a single time. The V call is TRBV6-5, the J call TRBJ2-7; D gene unclear. With 7 bases removed from V and 3 bases from J, the gap between germline ends came to 7 bases. The CDR3 contains 11 residues. Germline V lookup: CDR1 MNHEY, CDR2 SVGAGI. As DNA, the CDR3 is TGTGCCAGCACCGCTAACTACGAGCAGTACTTC. Encoded protein: CASTANYEQYF.

J is TRBJ2-2 and V is TRBV9, with TRBD2 matching over 9 bases. Germline CDR1 SGDLS, CDR2 YYNGEE. The length of the CDR3 is 17 residues. The V gene end was trimmed by 0 bases and the J gene end by 4 bases; junction bases not matched to a gene: 7. The CDR3 DNA is TGTGCCAGCAGCGTAGTACGCGGGAGGGCCAGCACCGGGGAGCTGTTTTTT. It specifies CASSVVRGRASTGELFF.

The chain carries TRBV6-4 and TRBJ1-2; D is possibly TRBD1 (5 bases). Germline lookup yields CDR1 MRHNA and CDR2 SNTAGT. The V gene lost 4 bases and the J gene lost 2 bases, with 23 bases spanning the gap. This CDR3 comprises 18 residues. The CDR3: CASSAGGTGKSINYGYTF. CDR3 DNA sequence: TGTGCCAGCAGTGCAGGAGGGACGGGGAAGTCTATCAACTATGGCTACACCTTC.

The rearrangement joins TRBV7-2 to TRBJ1-4, with 10 bases identical to TRBD1. From germline, CDR1 is SGHTA and CDR2 FQGNSA. This CDR3 is 15 amino acids long. With 0 bases clipped from V and 6 bases from J, the junction kept 1 base outside the gene matches. CDR3 DNA sequence: TGTGCCAGCAGCTTAGCGACAGGGGGCTATGAAAAACTGTTTTTT. It codes for CASSLATGGYEKLFF. The complete variable domain, with remaining parts taken from reference TRBV7-2 and TRBJ1-4, reads GAGVSQSPSNKVTEKGKDVELRCDPISGHTALYWYRQSLGQGLEFLIYFQGNSAPDKSGLPSDRFSAERTGGSVSTLTIQRTQQEDSAVYLCASSLATGGYEKLFFGSGTQLSVL.

The V and J genes are TRBV21-1 and TRBJ2-3; no DNA check was done on the table's D call, TRBD2. TRBV21-1 is described as a pseudogene. The CDR3 is 20 residues long. CDR3 sequence reads: CASSKVGFITSGRAGDTQYF. The CDR3 nucleotides read TGTGCCAGCAGCAAAGTCGGATTCATCACTAGCGGGAGGGCCGGAGATACGCAGTATTTT.

The chain combines TRBV7-3 with TRBJ1-1; maybe TRBD1 (5 bases). The V end lost 1 base, the J end lost 1 base, and 16 bases lay between the germline ends. The germline V gene encodes CDR1 SGHTA and CDR2 FQGTGA. The length of the CDR3 is 17 residues. CDR3 region: CASSLMAWEGRNTEAFF. Written as DNA, the CDR3 is TGTGCCAGCAGCTTAATGGCTTGGGAGGGGAGGAACACTGAAGCTTTCTTT.

Concerning this clone itself: A read error may account for a junction end that differs from germline. The rearrangement links TRBV27 to TRBJ2-3; perhaps TRBD2 as D (6 bases). The CDR3 spans 8 residues. Germline CDR1 is MNHEY and CDR2 is SMNVEV (reference sequence). In DNA form, the CDR3 reads TGTGTGGTCGGGACTTCATTTTTT. Its translation is CVVGTSFF.

The chain couples TRBV5-1 to TRBJ2-7; the D is unclear. The germline V and J ends were trimmed by 3 bases and 3 bases, with 7 bases remaining between them. CDR1 is SGHRS, CDR2 YFSETQ, per germline. The CDR3 has 12 residues. CDR3 amino acids: CASSSDIYEQYF. The CDR3 coding sequence is TGCGCCAGCAGCTCCGACATCTACGAGCAGTACTTC.

The V and J genes are TRBV6-6 and TRBJ1-1; no clear D gene. The CDR3 is 14 amino acids. V lost 5 bases and J lost 1, with 11 bases in between. The V gene's germline CDR1 is MNHNY and CDR2 SVGAGI (reference sequence). The CDR3 nucleotides are TGTGCCAGCAGTAGAAGGGTTGGGAACACTGAAGCTTTCTTT. Translation: CASSRRVGNTEAFF.

This clone appeared a single time. The V gene is TRBV28, the J gene TRBJ2-7; the D call may be TRBD1 or TRBD2 (6 bases each). The germline gives CDR1 MDHEN, CDR2 SYDVKM. This CDR3 is built from 14 residues. Trimming cost V 2 bases and J 3 bases, with 11 bases left between them. CDR3 in DNA: TGTGCCAGCAGTTTAGTAGGGGGAGGCTACGAGCAGTACTTC. Protein: CASSLVGGGYEQYF.

In this sample, this clone turned up a few times. The V gene is TRBV7-9, the J gene TRBJ1-5, with 8 nucleotides matching TRBD1. The CDR3 runs 16 residues. The germline CDR1 and CDR2 sequences are SEHNR and FQNEAQ (reference sequence). After removal of 5 bases from V and 2 bases from J, the junction contained 8 bases not matched to a gene. The CDR3 DNA is TGTGCCAGCAGCGTCGGACAGGGAAGAGGCAATCAGCCCCAGCATTTT. It encodes CASSVGQGRGNQPQHF.

This chain uses TRBV20-1 with TRBJ2-1; D is uncertain. The CDR3 loop spans 10 amino acids. CDR1 and CDR2 from the germline V gene are DFQATT and SNEGSKA (reference sequence). V lost 6 bases and J 4 bases, leaving 4 bases between the germline ends. This chain's CDR3 is CSARYNEQFF. The CDR3 DNA reads as TGCAGTGCAAGATACAATGAGCAGTTCTTC.

This chain joins TRBV5-6 and TRBJ1-1; 8 nucleotides agree with TRBD1. Unmatched junction bases numbered 9, after V lost 2 bases and J lost 6 bases. The CDR3 is 15 residues long. The germline gives CDR1 SGHDT, CDR2 YYEEEE. The CDR3 sequence: CASSLGQGRLAEAFF. DNA for the CDR3: TGTGCCAGCAGCTTAGGACAGGGTAGGTTGGCTGAAGCTTTCTTT.